This T cell receptor (beta chain) was captured by sequencing in a study of blood T cell repertoires in COVID-19. On the study more broadly: T cells, B-cell-depleted T cells, or PBMCs supplied cDNA or gDNA.

CDR1 MNHEY and CDR2 SVGEGT come from the germline V gene. This CDR3 is built from 17 residues. The V gene lost 0 bases and the J gene lost 3 bases, with 15 bases spanning the gap. TCRdb keeps only in-frame clones here, not all; method: immunoSEQ multiplex PCR. The table lists about 340,000 clones, under 95% of them singletons. The chain employs TRBV6-2 or TRBV6-3 and TRBJ2-1; D might be TRBD2 (5 bases). The source material was peripheral blood. The receptor comes from a woman aged 18-29 years who had recovered from COVID-19. CDR3 residues: CASSYSASGRFYNEQFF. In DNA, the CDR3 is TGTGCCAGCAGTTACTCGGCATCGGGAAGGTTCTACAATGAGCAGTTCTTC.